This T cell receptor (beta chain) was sequenced during a study of blood T cell repertoires in COVID-19. Study-wide background: Spain, Italy and the United States supplied samples that represented acute and convalescent COVID-19.

Per the original data handling: It was from reference gene primer amplification that nucleated cell counts were estimated. This table comes from immunoSEQ multiplex PCR, and its TCRdb copy is limited to in-frame clones, with some not included. V, J and clone size were drawn from that table, and D and trimming were deduced from the DNA. The table includes 200,000 to 300,000 clones, approximately 88% detected once. Living in about two dozen US areas, the participants were between roughly 18 and 90 years of age. The study assigned cohorts using participant-reported clinical history. The CDR3 is made up of 15 amino acids. CDR1 is MNHNS and CDR2 is SASEGT in the germline V gene. The J segment lost 3 bases and the V segment lost 2 bases, leaving 7 bases of the junction unmatched. There are a few counts of this clone.

The source of this sequence is a woman between 40 and 50 years old who had been exposed to COVID-19. J is TRBJ2-7 and V is TRBV6-1; 7 positions match TRBD1. The material sequenced was PBMCs or T cells enriched from blood (not recorded which). For the CDR3, the DNA is TGTGCCAGCAGTGAACAGGTGGGACAGAGCTACGAGCAGTACTTC. Its protein product is CASSEQVGQSYEQYF.